The 26 T cell receptor beta chains listed next were all sequenced from one sample in a study of blood T cell repertoires in COVID-19. Data came from immunoSEQ multiplex PCR; TCRdb stores just in-frame clones and leaves some out. The repertoire holds about 140,000 clones, with 84% as singletons. Sequencing used peripheral blood. These receptors were collected from a woman aged 80 or over in a cohort sampled during active or convalescent COVID-19.

This clone was recorded once. This rearrangement joins TRBV27 to TRBJ2-7, with TRBD1 matching over 7 bases. J lost 9 bases, V lost 6 bases, and 11 bases had no gene match. Germline V gene lookup returns CDR1 MNHEY and CDR2 SMNVEV (reference sequence). There are 13 residues in the CDR3. The DNA of the CDR3 is TGTGCCAGCAGCCCAAGGACAGGTTTTGGGCAGTACGTC. Its protein product is CASSPRTGFGQYV.

The table lists this clone with a count of one. The CDR3 is CASSYSLANEQFF. The CDR3 bases are TGTGCCAGCAGTTACTCGTTGGCCAATGAGCAGTTCTTC. The chain has TRBV6-5 and TRBJ2-1, with D hard to call. From germline, CDR1 is MNHEY and CDR2 SVGAGI. Trimming stripped 0 bases from V and 6 bases from J, with 6 bases between. CDR3 length equals 13 residues.

This clone was observed at least ten times. The V and J genes are TRBV7-2 and TRBJ2-7; 9 bases line up with TRBD1. Germline CDR1 is SGHTA and CDR2 is FQGNSA. V dropped 1 base and J dropped 2; count of bases not matched to a gene: 6. The CDR3 covers 16 residues. CDR3 DNA: TGTGCCAGCAGCTTAGTAGGGACAGGGAGCCCCTACGAGCAGTACTTC. This translates into CASSLVGTGSPYEQYF.

The chain employs TRBV10-3 and TRBJ1-2; tentatively, D is TRBD1 (6 bases). This CDR3 has 14 amino acids. The V end lost 6 bases, the J end lost 0 bases, and 11 bases lay between the germline ends. CDR1 and CDR2 from the germline V gene are ENHRY and SYGVKD. As DNA, the CDR3 is TGTGCCATCAGGGGGGAGGGGGCTAACTATGGCTACACCTTC. Residues: CAIRGEGANYGYTF.

The chain employs TRBV9 and TRBJ2-7, with a tentative D call TRBD1 (7 bases). The length of the CDR3 is 13 residues. With 4 bases removed from V and 3 bases from J, the gap between germline ends came to 11 bases. Germline CDR1 SGDLS, CDR2 YYNGEE. The CDR3 bases are TGTGCCAGCAGCCCGGGGGACAGCTACGAGCAGTACGTC. Translated: CASSPGDSYEQYV.

V usage is TRBV7-9 and J usage is TRBJ1-2; D remains unclear. The ends were cut back, 0 bases at V and 4 bases at J, with 12 bases in the middle. Germline CDR1 reads SEHNR; CDR2 reads FQNEAQ (reference sequence). The CDR3 is 15 residues long. CDR3 coding DNA: TGTGCCAGCAGCTTAGCCGGAGGAACGGGCTATGGCTACACCTTC. Protein product: CASSLAGGTGYGYTF.

CDR3 in amino acids: CASSPGVGQGRNEQFF. The CDR3 DNA follows: TGCGCCAGCAGCCCAGGGGTTGGACAGGGGAGGAATGAGCAGTTCTTC. The gene calls are TRBV4-1 and TRBJ2-1; the match to TRBD1 covers 9 bases. The length of the CDR3 is 16 residues. J lost 7 bases, V lost 4 bases, and 11 bases had no gene match. The germline V gene encodes CDR1 MGHRA and CDR2 YSYEKL.

This clone was observed a single time. The chain recombines TRBV18 with TRBJ2-5; 10 bases map to TRBD1. Per germline, CDR1 KGHSH and CDR2 LQKENI. There are 14 residues in the CDR3. Trimming cost V 3 bases and J 3 bases; bases outside gene matches: 1. The CDR3 is CASSPTGGEETQYF. The CDR3 DNA sequence: TGTGCCAGCTCACCGACAGGGGGCGAAGAGACCCAGTACTTC.

In its sample, this clone was seen a few times. Here the CDR3 reads CASSDGQSSYEQYV. CDR3 nucleotide sequence: TGTGCCAGCTCAGACGGACAGTCTAGCTACGAGCAGTACGTC. V usage is TRBV18 and J usage is TRBJ2-7, with D perhaps TRBD1 (6 bases). Trimming took 5 bases from V and 3 from J, leaving 14 bases between them. Germline values: CDR1 KGHSH, CDR2 LQKENI. The CDR3 consists of 14 residues.

This clone has just one count. The CDR3 loop is CASSPVPGQQNSPLHF. The CDR3 DNA follows: TGTGCCAGCTCACCAGTCCCGGGACAGCAAAATTCACCCCTCCACTTT. The gene calls are TRBV18 and TRBJ1-6, with 7 bases matching TRBD1. Trimming at V came to 2 bases and at J to 7 bases, leaving 8 bases not matched to a gene. CDR1 is KGHSH, CDR2 LQKENI, per germline. CDR3 length equals 16 residues.

The genes are TRBV5-1 and TRBJ2-7; 8 bases are shared with TRBD1. V was clipped by 1 base and J by 0 bases; unmatched bases: 3. The germline V gene has CDR1 SGHRS and CDR2 YFSETQ. This CDR3 is built from 15 residues. DNA of the CDR3: TGCGCCAGCAGCTTGACCGGGACAGGCTCCTACGAGCAGTACGTC. Translating gives CASSLTGTGSYEQYV.

This chain uses TRBV5-6 with TRBJ2-1; TRBD2 aligns across 7 bases. The germline V gene has CDR1 SGHDT and CDR2 YYEEEE. The CDR3 has 18 amino acids. The J segment lost 4 bases and the V segment lost 4 bases, leaving 17 bases of the junction unmatched. The CDR3 reads CASSPRGLSSGLYNEQFF. The CDR3 DNA reads TGTGCCAGCAGCCCCCGGGGCCTCTCTAGCGGATTGTACAATGAGCAGTTCTTC.

The chain joins TRBV6-5 to TRBJ2-1, with D possibly being TRBD2 (5 bases). The CDR3 has 12 residues. CDR1 is MNHEY and CDR2 is SVGAGI in the germline V gene. V was pared by 6 bases and J by 10 bases, with 13 bases between. CDR3 DNA sequence: TGTGCCAGCAGGCCAACTAGGCCAGAGCAGTTCTTC. Amino acids: CASRPTRPEQFF.

This chain uses TRBV12-3 or TRBV12-4 with TRBJ1-2; TRBD1 matches at 7 bases. The ends lost 6 bases at V and 3 bases at J; junction bases unmatched: 4. This CDR3 is 13 amino acids long. CDR3 sequence reads: CASRYTGDYGYTF. The DNA of the CDR3 is TGTGCCAGCAGGTATACAGGGGACTATGGCTACACCTTC.

J is TRBJ1-2 and V is TRBV24-1, with TRBD1 identical over 9 bases. The ends lost 3 bases at V and 2 bases at J; junction bases unmatched: 6. Germline V gives CDR1 KGHDR, CDR2 SFDVKD. The CDR3 runs to 16 residues. CDR3 loop: CATSDTTGTGNYGYTF. CDR3 bases: TGTGCCACCAGTGATACCACCGGGACAGGGAACTATGGCTACACCTTC.

The chain links TRBV29-1 to TRBJ2-5, with TRBD1 identical over 9 bases. Germline trimming cut 5 bases from V and 0 bases from J; bases unmatched to any gene: 4. CDR3 size: 14 residues. Germline V gives CDR1 SQVTM, CDR2 ANQGSEA. The CDR3 loop is CSVMGQGNQETQYF. The CDR3, as DNA: TGCAGCGTTATGGGACAGGGCAACCAAGAGACCCAGTACTTC.

The rearrangement links TRBV13 to TRBJ2-7; 13 nucleotides line up with TRBD2. The CDR3 is made up of 15 amino acids. Germline V gene sequence: CDR1 PRHDT, CDR2 FYEKMQ (reference sequence). V dropped 8 bases and J dropped 3; count of bases not matched to a gene: 7. The CDR3 coding sequence is TGTGCCAGCGCCCGGACTAGCGGGGGTTTCTACGAGCAGTACGTC. Translation gives CASARTSGGFYEQYV.

The chain joins TRBV7-9 to TRBJ2-3; TRBD2 aligns across 7 bases. Germline assignment: CDR1 SEHNR and CDR2 FQNEAQ (reference sequence). CDR3 size: 16 residues. V dropped 1 base and J dropped 4; count of bases not matched to a gene: 8. The CDR3 DNA is TGTGCCAGCAGCTTAGTTAAGCGGGACGGATCAGATACGCAGTATTTT. This codes for CASSLVKRDGSDTQYF.

This clone has more than one count but fewer than ten. This chain joins TRBV30 and TRBJ2-7; 7 bases align to TRBD1. The CDR3 totals 14 residues. Germline V gives CDR1 GTSNPN, CDR2 SVGIG (reference sequence). The V segment lost 1 base and the J segment 0 bases; nucleotides outside the gene matches: 3. CDR3 in amino acids: CAWSGGQHSYEQYF. CDR3 bases: TGTGCCTGGAGTGGGGGACAGCACTCCTACGAGCAGTACTTC.

This clone turned up a few times. The chain has TRBV7-8 and TRBJ2-2; TRBD2 aligns across 9 bases. CDR1 and CDR2 (germline): SGHVS, FQNEAQ. The CDR3 loop spans 17 amino acids. Unmatched junction bases numbered 14, after V lost 5 bases and J lost 7 bases. Here the CDR3 reads CASSPRASGGWGGELFF. CDR3 nucleotide sequence: TGTGCCAGCAGCCCCCGTGCCAGCGGGGGGTGGGGCGGGGAGCTGTTTTTT.

The V gene is TRBV4-2, the J gene TRBJ1-5, with TRBD1 matching 9 bases. The J segment lost 6 bases and the V segment lost 0 bases, leaving 12 bases of the junction unmatched. Germline lookup yields CDR1 LGHNA and CDR2 YNFKEQ. CDR3 length equals 18 residues. CDR3 DNA sequence: TGTGCCAGCAGCCAAGATCCAGAAGGGGGACAGGGACCTCAGCCCCAGCATTTT. This sequence encodes CASSQDPEGGQGPQPQHF.

The chain links TRBV30 to TRBJ1-6, with 7 positions matching TRBD1. CDR3 length equals 13 residues. The J segment lost 3 bases and the V segment lost 7 bases, leaving 3 bases of the junction unmatched. CDR1 and CDR2 from the germline V gene are GTSNPN and SVGIG (reference sequence). The CDR3 bases are TGTGCCTCCCGACAGGGCTATAATTCACCCCTCCACTTT. Translating it yields CASRQGYNSPLHF.

The V gene is TRBV25-1, the J gene TRBJ2-1; 11 bases fit TRBD1. Germline loops: CDR1 MGHDK, CDR2 SYGVNS. The CDR3 totals 15 residues. The trim removed 5 bases at V and 8 bases at J, leaving 8 bases unmatched. CDR3 loop: CASSRTGQGEDEQFF. The CDR3 coding sequence is TGTGCCAGCAGTCGCACGGGACAGGGGGAAGATGAGCAGTTCTTC.

The gene calls are TRBV14 and TRBJ1-1; no clear D. In germline, CDR1 is SGHDN, CDR2 FVKESK. V was cut by 9 bases and J by 0 bases, with 11 bases left in between. The CDR3 is 13 amino acids. The chain's CDR3 is CASTVGLNTEAFF. For the CDR3, the DNA is TGTGCCAGTACAGTGGGCTTGAACACTGAAGCTTTCTTT.

The V call is TRBV29-1, the J call TRBJ1-1; 8 bases fit TRBD1. Germline CDR1 reads SQVTM; CDR2 reads ANQGSEA. V lost 7 bases to trimming and J lost 1 base; unmatched junction nucleotides: 8. The CDR3 extends over 14 amino acids. CDR3 residues: CSAHPGGENTEAFF. In DNA, the CDR3 is TGCAGCGCCCACCCAGGGGGCGAGAACACTGAAGCTTTCTTT.

The rearrangement uses TRBV6-2 or TRBV6-3 and TRBJ1-2, with TRBD1 matching 9 bases. The ends lost 4 bases at V and 7 bases at J; junction bases unmatched: 4. The CDR3 sequence is 13 residues long. Germline V gene lookup returns CDR1 MNHEY and CDR2 SVGEGT. CDR3 sequence: CASSSGTGLGYTF. CDR3 nucleotide sequence: TGTGCCAGCAGTTCCGGGACAGGGCTTGGCTACACCTTC.